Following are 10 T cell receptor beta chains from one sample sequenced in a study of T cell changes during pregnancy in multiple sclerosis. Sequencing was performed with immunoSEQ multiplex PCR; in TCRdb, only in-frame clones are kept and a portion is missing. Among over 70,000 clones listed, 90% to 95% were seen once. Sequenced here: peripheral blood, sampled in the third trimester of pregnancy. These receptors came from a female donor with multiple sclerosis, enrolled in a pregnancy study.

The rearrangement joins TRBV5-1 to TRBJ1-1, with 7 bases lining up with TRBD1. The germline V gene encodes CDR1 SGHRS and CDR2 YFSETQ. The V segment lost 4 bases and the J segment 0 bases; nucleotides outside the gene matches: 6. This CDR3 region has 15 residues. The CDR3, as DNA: TGCGCCAGCAGCCCCGGGGACAGTATGAACACTGAAGCTTTCTTT. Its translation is CASSPGDSMNTEAFF.

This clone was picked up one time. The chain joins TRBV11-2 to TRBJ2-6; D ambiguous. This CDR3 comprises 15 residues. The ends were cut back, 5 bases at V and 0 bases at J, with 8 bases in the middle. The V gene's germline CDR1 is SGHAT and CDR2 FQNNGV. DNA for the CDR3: TGTGCCAGCAGCCCATTTCCCTCTGGGGCCAACGTCCTGACTTTC. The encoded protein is CASSPFPSGANVLTF.

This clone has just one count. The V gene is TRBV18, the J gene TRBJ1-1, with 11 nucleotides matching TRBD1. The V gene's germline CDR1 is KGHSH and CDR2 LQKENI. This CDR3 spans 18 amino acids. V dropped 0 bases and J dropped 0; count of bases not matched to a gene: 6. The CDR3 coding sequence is TGTGCCAGCTCACCACCGAGAAGGGACAGGGGGTTGAACACTGAAGCTTTCTTT. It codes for CASSPPRRDRGLNTEAFF.

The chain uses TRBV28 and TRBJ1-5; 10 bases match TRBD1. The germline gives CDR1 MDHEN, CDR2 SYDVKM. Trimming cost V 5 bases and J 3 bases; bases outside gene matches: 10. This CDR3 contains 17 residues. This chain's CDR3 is CASSLWVGTGDNQPQHF. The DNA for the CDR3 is TGTGCCAGCAGTCTTTGGGTGGGGACAGGGGACAATCAGCCCCAGCATTTT.

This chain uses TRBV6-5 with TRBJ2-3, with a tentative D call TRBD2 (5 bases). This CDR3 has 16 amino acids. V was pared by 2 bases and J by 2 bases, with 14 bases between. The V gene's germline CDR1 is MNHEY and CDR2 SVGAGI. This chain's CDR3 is CASSYRPRVFTDTQYF. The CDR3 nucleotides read TGTGCCAGCAGTTACCGTCCGCGGGTTTTCACAGATACGCAGTATTTT.

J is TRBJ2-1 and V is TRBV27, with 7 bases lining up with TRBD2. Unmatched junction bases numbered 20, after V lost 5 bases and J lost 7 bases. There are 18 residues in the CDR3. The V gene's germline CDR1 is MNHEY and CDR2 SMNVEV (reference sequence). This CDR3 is CASSLSLGGMPGRNEQFF. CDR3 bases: TGTGCCAGCAGTCTCTCCCTTGGCGGGATGCCCGGGAGGAATGAGCAGTTCTTC.

CDR3 amino acids: CAIRALAGGEQFF. The CDR3 nucleotides read TGTGCCATCAGGGCCCTGGCAGGGGGTGAGCAGTTCTTC. V gene TRBV10-3 combines with J gene TRBJ2-1, with 7 bases aligning to TRBD1. From germline, CDR1 is ENHRY and CDR2 SYGVKD. V lost 6 bases to trimming and J lost 9 bases; unmatched junction nucleotides: 8. This CDR3 contains 13 residues.

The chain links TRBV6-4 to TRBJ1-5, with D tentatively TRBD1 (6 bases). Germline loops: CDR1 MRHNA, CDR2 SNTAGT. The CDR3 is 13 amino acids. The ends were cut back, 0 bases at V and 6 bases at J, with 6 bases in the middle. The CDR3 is CASSDSGGQPQHF. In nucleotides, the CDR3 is TGTGCCAGCAGTGACTCAGGGGGTCAGCCCCAGCATTTT.

The CDR3 nucleotides read TGTGCCAGCAGTTTCTCGGGACTAGCGAAAGTGGCGGGGAATGAGCAGTTCTTC. This translates into CASSFSGLAKVAGNEQFF. This chain uses TRBV27 with TRBJ2-1, with 10 nucleotides matching TRBD2. The germline CDR1 and CDR2 sequences are MNHEY and SMNVEV (reference sequence). J gave up 7 bases and V 3 bases, and 15 bases lay outside the gene matches. The CDR3 loop spans 18 amino acids.

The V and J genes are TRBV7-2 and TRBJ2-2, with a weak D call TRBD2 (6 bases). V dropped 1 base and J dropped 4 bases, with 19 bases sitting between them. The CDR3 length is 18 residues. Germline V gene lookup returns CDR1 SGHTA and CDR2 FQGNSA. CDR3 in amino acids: CASSLVRVTGVVTGELFF. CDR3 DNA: TGTGCCAGCAGCTTAGTTCGGGTGACGGGAGTAGTCACCGGGGAGCTGTTTTTT.